This paragraph reports one TCR beta chain. PBMCs that had been cryopreserved were the source of approximately 2 micrograms of genomic DNA for TCR beta libraries. These data come from a study of cytotoxic CD8 clonotypes in ibrutinib-treated CLL. Study summary: Results showed 25 or so partial and 2 complete responses; following median around 68 months, around 15 remained remitted, about 12 advanced. An average of about 250,000 productive templates and 94,082 productive rearrangements was obtained per sample.

Assay used: immunoSEQ multiplex PCR; TCRdb lists only in-frame clones, some missing. The sample yields about 160,000 clones, around 84% seen once. This CDR3 comprises 9 residues. Germline-derived CDR1 and CDR2 are MDHEN and SYDVKM. The V gene lost 11 bases and the J gene lost 13 bases, with 12 bases spanning the gap. This TCR was sampled from a human donor with chronic lymphocytic leukemia. Specimen: PBMCs, collected after 12 months of ibrutinib treatment. The J gene is TRBJ2-1, the V gene TRBV28; possible D gene TRBD1, 5 bases. The CDR3 region has the DNA TGTGCCCCCCCAGGGCCTCAGTTCTTC. Protein: CAPPGPQFF.